This paragraph reports one T cell receptor beta chain. Alongside a J-beta primer mix, a sample-barcoded 5' primer served in a second PCR lasting roughly 7 to 11 cycles. TCRdb used MiXCR to reprocess the 5' RACE reads, holding one entry per CDR3 protein. There are some 920,000 distinct CDR3 sequences in the sample; just over 50% occur only once, and about a fifth lies in the top ten. This specimen comes from a study of blood T cells in healthy people across ages. V lost 3 bases to trimming and J lost 3 bases; unmatched junction nucleotides: 5. The germline V gene encodes CDR1 SEHNR and CDR2 FQNEAQ (reference sequence). CDR3 size: 15 residues.

The TCR comes from a woman aged 60-75 years in good health. The material sequenced was blood. This chain joins TRBV7-9 and TRBJ2-7; 10 bases match TRBD2. The CDR3 here is CASSFKLAGNYEQYF. In nucleotides, the CDR3 is TGTGCCAGCAGCTTTAAACTAGCGGGAAACTACGAGCAGTACTTC.